The present T cell receptor (beta chain) was sequenced within a study of immune heterogeneity within non-small cell lung tumors. About the research overall: It was found that the tumors were several squamous cell carcinomas, around 11 non-squamous carcinomas and 1 not otherwise specified.

The template consisted of bulk tumor genomic DNA, with approximately 630 ng used per sample. Surgery yielded several widely spaced biopsies per primary tumor. It was patients with untreated, newly diagnosed non-small cell lung cancer who underwent curative surgery. Of note for this clonotype: Its antigen is not known.

Study results and limitations: Local T-cell clonality was recorded as moderately but significantly correlated with local tumor mutational burden, with R around 0.34. Recurring identical dominant CDR3 beta clonotypes were observed across tumor sites within a patient, together with site-unique high-frequency clones. Individual patients mostly differed in their high-frequency T-cell receptor beta clonotypes.

The CDR3 covers 18 residues. Trimming took 1 base from V and 0 from J, leaving 20 bases between them. Germline CDR1 SGHRS, CDR2 YFSETQ. It was with 32 V and 13 J primers that multiplex PCR amplified TCR beta CDR3. TCRdb independently ran MiXCR on the multiplex PCR reads; one entry per CDR3 protein. The table includes 9,500 to 12,000 distinct CDR3 sequences, approximately 18% detected once. The V call is TRBV5-1, the J call TRBJ2-7; a possible D gene is TRBD1 (6 bases). The clonotype originates from a man aged 55 to 70 with non-small cell lung cancer. The sequencing sample was made of lung tumor tissue. This chain's CDR3 is CASSLRGSSGPDSYEQYF. The DNA for the CDR3 is TGCGCCAGCAGCTTGAGGGGGTCGAGTGGACCCGACTCCTACGAGCAGTACTTC.